Listed below are T cell receptor beta chains from one sample, sequenced in a study of blood T cell repertoires in COVID-19. Produced via immunoSEQ multiplex PCR; TCRdb's table is partial and in-frame only. In the table there are more than 250,000 clones, around 90% of which are singletons. Sequencing was performed on PBMCs or T cells enriched from blood (not recorded which). These receptor sequences come from a woman younger than 45 who had recovered from COVID-19. Each CDR3 is given with its conserved first and last residue. A D gene is named only where the DNA matches it firmly. Rows may omit the clone size; those that give it use once, few, many or a size class.

TRBV11-3,TRBJ1-1,-,-,CASSLQANTEAFF,TGTGCCAGCAGCCTACAGGCGAACACTGAAGCTTTCTTT
TRBV21-1,TRBJ2-5,-,-,CASTHLGRETQYF,TGTGCCAGCACCCACTTGGGGAGGGAGACCCAGTACTTC
TRBV7-2,TRBJ2-2,TRBD1,-,CASSLRQGGTGELFF,TGTGCCAGCAGCTTGAGACAGGGGGGAACCGGGGAGCTGTTTTTT
TRBV19,TRBJ1-5,TRBD1,-,CASSLQGFVDQPQHF,TGTGCCAGTAGCCTACAGGGGTTTGTCGATCAGCCCCAGCATTTT
TRBV28,TRBJ2-7,-,-,CASTGVRGEQYF,TGTGCCAGCACAGGGGTAAGGGGCGAGCAGTACTTC
TRBV5-6,TRBJ2-3,-,-,CASSLAAGADTQYF,TGTGCCAGCAGCTTGGCCGCAGGGGCAGATACGCAGTATTTT
TRBV5-1,TRBJ2-7,-,-,CASSFSPPYEQYF,TGCGCCAGCAGCTTTTCTCCCCCCTACGAGCAGTACTTC
TRBV19,TRBJ2-7,-,-,CASSIGVDRDEQYF,TGTGCCAGTAGTATCGGGGTAGATCGGGACGAGCAGTACTTC
TRBV2,TRBJ1-1,-,once,CASIFQMNTEAFF,TGTGCCAGCATTTTTCAGATGAACACTGAAGCTTTCTTT
TRBV2,TRBJ1-1,-,-,CASSEVQGWTEAFF,TGTGCCAGCAGTGAAGTCCAGGGGTGGACTGAAGCTTTCTTT
TRBV28,TRBJ1-1,-,-,CASSLSGVTMGTEAFF,TGTGCCAGCAGTTTATCAGGGGTTACGATGGGGACTGAAGCTTTCTTT
TRBV24-1,TRBJ2-5,TRBD1,-,CATSESDRAEETQYF,TGTGCCACCAGTGAATCGGACAGGGCCGAAGAGACCCAGTACTTC
TRBV4-1,TRBJ2-1,TRBD2,-,CASSRTSYGGNEQFF,TGCGCCAGCAGCCGGACTAGCTACGGGGGCAATGAGCAGTTCTTC
TRBV14,TRBJ1-5,-,-,CASSQYRSQPQHF,TGTGCCAGCAGCCAATATAGGAGTCAGCCCCAGCATTTT
TRBV6-5,TRBJ2-1,TRBD1,-,CASRPTGGSDNEQFF,TGTGCCAGCAGACCTACAGGGGGCTCGGACAATGAGCAGTTCTTC
TRBV19,TRBJ2-3,-,-,CASSIVIQGTDTQYF,TGTGCCAGTAGTATAGTAATCCAGGGCACAGATACGCAGTATTTT
TRBV19,TRBJ2-1,TRBD2,-,CASSKAPRLAAEQFF,TGTGCCAGTAGTAAAGCCCCCAGACTAGCGGCTGAGCAGTTCTTC
TRBV10-3,TRBJ2-2,-,-,CAISGRTNTGELFF,TGTGCCATCAGTGGCAGGACTAACACCGGGGAGCTGTTTTTT
TRBV28,TRBJ2-7,-,-,CASSLVRYYEQYF,TGTGCCAGCAGTTTGGTGAGGTACTACGAGCAGTACTTC
TRBV5-4,TRBJ2-7,TRBD2,-,CASSRGTSEMYEQYF,TGTGCCAGCAGCAGGGGGACTAGCGAGATGTACGAGCAGTACTTC
TRBV9,TRBJ2-1,-,-,CASSVGGQSYNEQFF,TGTGCCAGCAGCGTAGGGGGGCAATCCTACAATGAGCAGTTCTTC
TRBV27,TRBJ2-7,-,-,CASSFSRGFSYEQYF,TGTGCCAGCAGTTTTAGCAGGGGATTTTCCTACGAGCAGTACTTC
TRBV7-3,TRBJ2-1,TRBD1,-,CASSLRSGGRNEQFF,TGTGCCAGCAGCTTACGGTCAGGGGGCAGGAATGAGCAGTTCTTC
TRBV18,TRBJ2-1,-,-,CASSPDNGLSTEQFF,TGTGCCAGCTCACCAGATAATGGACTTTCGACTGAGCAGTTCTTC
TRBV25-1,TRBJ1-2,-,-,CASSETNQNYGYTF,TGTGCCAGCAGTGAGACTAATCAAAACTATGGCTACACCTTC
TRBV7-2,TRBJ1-6,-,-,CASHRDYNSPLHF,TGTGCCAGCCACAGGGACTATAATTCACCCCTCCACTTT
TRBV18,TRBJ1-1,-,-,CASSPSATGNTEAFF,TGTGCCAGCTCACCCTCCGCAACAGGTAACACTGAAGCTTTCTTT
TRBV3-1/TRBV3-2,TRBJ1-5,TRBD1,-,CASSRGHRSRQGVVGPQHF,TGTGCCAGCAGCCGCGGCCACCGATCGAGACAGGGCGTCGTAGGGCCCCAGCATTTT
TRBV19,TRBJ1-2,-,-,CASSRTVGGYGYTF,TGTGCCAGTAGCCGGACAGTAGGAGGCTATGGCTACACCTTC
TRBV5-6,TRBJ2-7,-,-,CASTKKIFSNEQYF,TGTGCCAGCACCAAAAAGATATTTTCTAACGAGCAGTACTTC
TRBV18,TRBJ1-1,-,-,CASSRAGRTEAFF,TGTGCCAGCTCACGTGCGGGGCGAACTGAAGCTTTCTTT
TRBV2,TRBJ1-4,-,-,CASRGADEKLFF,TGTGCCAGCAGGGGGGCTGATGAAAAACTGTTTTTT
TRBV10-3,TRBJ1-5,-,-,CAISRAQDSNQPQHF,TGTGCCATCAGCCGGGCACAGGATAGCAATCAGCCCCAGCATTTT
TRBV27,TRBJ1-1,-,few,CASNPAGTKNTEAFF,TGTGCCAGCAACCCAGCCGGGACAAAGAACACTGAAGCTTTCTTT
TRBV5-1,TRBJ2-3,TRBD1,-,CASSLGTASSTDTQYF,TGCGCCAGCAGCCTGGGGACAGCCTCTAGCACAGATACGCAGTATTTT
TRBV23-1,TRBJ1-5,TRBD1,-,CASSQSRTGRGRVYNQPQHF,TGCGCCAGCAGTCAATCGAGGACAGGGAGAGGGAGGGTGTACAATCAGCCCCAGCATTTT
TRBV5-1,TRBJ1-1,-,-,CASSLGTSRTEAFF,TGCGCCAGCAGCTTGGGGACATCTCGAACTGAAGCTTTCTTT
TRBV5-1,TRBJ2-5,TRBD2,few,CASSLGRLAEETQYF,TGCGCCAGCAGCTTGGGTCGGCTAGCGGAAGAGACCCAGTACTTC
TRBV15,TRBJ2-3,TRBD2,-,CATSGLAGGSTDTQYF,TGTGCCACCAGCGGCTTAGCGGGAGGAAGCACAGATACGCAGTATTTT
TRBV4-2,TRBJ1-2,-,-,CASSQVGAGAFYGYTF,TGTGCCAGCAGCCAAGTCGGGGCGGGAGCCTTCTATGGCTACACCTTC
TRBV7-2,TRBJ1-2,-,-,CASSLGTNYGYTF,TGTGCCAGCAGCTTAGGGACAAACTATGGCTACACCTTC
TRBV7-2,TRBJ1-3,-,-,CASSSGVSGNTIYF,TGTGCCAGCAGTTCAGGGGTCTCTGGAAACACCATATATTTT
TRBV28,TRBJ1-2,-,-,CASTRGRVRRSLYGYTF,TGTGCCAGCACTAGAGGCAGGGTACGAAGATCCCTCTATGGCTACACCTTC
TRBV7-2,TRBJ1-1,-,-,CASSLVAGENTEAFF,TGTGCCAGCAGCTTAGTGGCGGGCGAGAACACTGAAGCTTTCTTT